These 6 T cell receptor beta chains were all obtained from the same sample, sequenced in a study of blood T cell repertoires in COVID-19. The protocol was immunoSEQ multiplex PCR, while the TCRdb copy is restricted to in-frame clones and leaves out a portion. Of under 200,000 clones in the sample, over 75% were seen once. Sample: peripheral blood. These receptors were obtained from a man between 65 and 85 years old with acute or convalescent COVID-19.

J is TRBJ2-3 and V is TRBV6-2 or TRBV6-3; 7 nucleotides line up with TRBD2. Germline V gives CDR1 MNHEY, CDR2 SVGEGT. The V gene end was trimmed by 6 bases and the J gene end by 3 bases; junction bases not matched to a gene: 6. The CDR3 length is 14 residues. DNA for the CDR3: TGTGCCAGCAGCAGCGGGGCTTGGACAGATACGCAGTATTTT. Its translation is CASSSGAWTDTQYF.

V and J are TRBV5-3 and TRBJ2-7, with 8 bases that match TRBD1. TRBV5-3 is sorted into the ORF group, with uncertain function. The CDR3 length is 17 residues. Unmatched junction bases numbered 13, after V lost 2 bases and J lost 3 bases. CDR3 in DNA: TGTGCCAGAAGCTTATACAGCGAGGACAGGGAAGTCTACGAGCAGTACTTC. Amino acid sequence: CARSLYSEDREVYEQYF.

This clone showed up just once. The CDR3 is CASSVAARGNDGYTF. The CDR3 DNA is TGTGCCAGCAGCGTAGCTGCCAGGGGGAATGATGGCTACACCTTC. This rearrangement joins TRBV9 to TRBJ1-2; 7 nucleotides line up with TRBD1. With V trimmed by 0 bases and J by 6 bases, 8 bases remained unmatched. The CDR3 runs to 15 residues. Germline CDR1 reads SGDLS; CDR2 reads YYNGEE.

This sequence joins TRBV9 and TRBJ1-3, with D perhaps matching TRBD1 (5 bases). With 3 bases removed from V and 0 bases from J, the gap between germline ends came to 7 bases. CDR3 size: 14 residues. CDR1 and CDR2 (germline): SGDLS, YYNGEE. The CDR3 DNA sequence: TGTGCCAGCAGCGCAGGGATCTCTGGAAACACCATATATTTT. Its protein is CASSAGISGNTIYF.

The chain combines TRBV6-1 with TRBJ1-3; perhaps TRBD1 as D (5 bases). Germline V gene sequence: CDR1 MNHNS, CDR2 SASEGT. V lost 3 bases and J 7 bases, leaving 13 bases between the germline ends. The CDR3 is 14 residues long. CDR3: CASSDLDIANTIYF. The CDR3 nucleotides read TGTGCCAGCAGTGATCTGGACATCGCGAACACCATATATTTT.

The chain uses TRBV5-1 and TRBJ1-1, with TRBD1 identical over 7 bases. Germline-derived CDR1 and CDR2 are SGHRS and YFSETQ. The V gene end was trimmed by 1 base and the J gene end by 5 bases; junction bases not matched to a gene: 5. The CDR3 has 14 residues. The CDR3 DNA sequence: TGCGCCAGCAGCTTGTTCAGGGGGAGTACTGAAGCTTTCTTT. It translates to CASSLFRGSTEAFF.